These 21 T cell receptor beta chains originate from one sample sequenced in a study of shared clonotypes between healthy human individuals. TCRdb keeps only in-frame clones here, not all; method: immunoSEQ multiplex PCR. Of approximately 1,000,000 clones in the sample, approximately 80% are singletons; the top ten hold 0.89%. What was sequenced was memory CD4+ T cells from PBMCs. Described subset: CD45RA-negative fraction. Receptor source: a man younger than 35 in good health. Some clones in this sample may be carry-over from other donors' samples.

This chain links TRBV28 with TRBJ1-1, with 7 bases identical to TRBD1. V shed 3 bases, J shed 1 base, and the junction held 2 bases outside the gene matches. CDR1 and CDR2 from the germline V gene are MDHEN and SYDVKM. This CDR3 has 14 residues. This CDR3 reads CASSFGDRNTEAFF. In DNA form, the CDR3 reads TGTGCCAGCAGTTTTGGGGACAGGAACACTGAAGCTTTCTTT.

The gene calls are TRBV7-6 and TRBJ2-5; 9 nucleotides align to TRBD1. Germline loops: CDR1 SGHVS, CDR2 FNYEAQ. The CDR3 contains 14 residues. V was pared by 8 bases and J by 5 bases, with 9 bases of the junction left unmatched. CDR3 loop: CASGLDRGGETQYF. The CDR3 DNA reads as TGTGCCAGCGGACTAGACAGGGGGGGGGAGACCCAGTACTTC.

The V gene is TRBV5-6, the J gene TRBJ1-3, with D maybe TRBD1 (5 bases). Trimming stripped 0 bases from V and 4 bases from J, with 17 bases between. The CDR3 runs to 17 residues. Per the germline V gene, CDR1 is SGHDT and CDR2 is YYEEEE. CDR3 DNA sequence: TGTGCCAGCAGCTTGGGACCTCTAGGGGTCTCCGGAAACACCATATATTTT. This sequence encodes CASSLGPLGVSGNTIYF.

The V gene is TRBV10-1, the J gene TRBJ1-3; D remains unclear. The CDR3 sequence is 12 residues long. Germline V gene lookup returns CDR1 WNHNN and CDR2 SYGVQD (reference sequence). V lost 9 bases and J 5 bases, leaving 11 bases between the germline ends. The CDR3, as DNA: TGCGCCAGGCGGAATGTGAGAAACACCATATATTTT. Protein sequence: CARRNVRNTIYF.

Details on this clone: The germline gene is not matched at one end of the junction; a read error may be the cause. The rearrangement uses TRBV28 and TRBJ2-7; 7 nucleotides agree with TRBD1. CDR1 MDHEN and CDR2 SYDVKM come from the germline V gene. CDR3 length: 13 residues. CDR3 DNA sequence: TGTGCCAGCAGAGAGGGGACAGCGATCCTCGTTAACTTC. Translation gives CASREGTAILVNF.

This clone was counted a few times. V gene TRBV27 combines with J gene TRBJ2-1; 12 nucleotides line up with TRBD2. The V gene end was trimmed by 3 bases and the J gene end by 4 bases; junction bases not matched to a gene: 7. The germline V gene encodes CDR1 MNHEY and CDR2 SMNVEV (reference sequence). This CDR3 spans 17 amino acids. The CDR3 region is CASSFLRTSGKYNEQFF. The CDR3 nucleotides read TGTGCCAGCAGTTTCCTACGGACTAGCGGGAAATACAATGAGCAGTTCTTC.

The chain joins TRBV14 to TRBJ1-1, with D unclear. CDR1 is SGHDN and CDR2 is FVKESK in the germline V gene. Trimming took 5 bases from V and 4 from J, leaving 11 bases between them. The CDR3 is 13 residues long. The CDR3 sequence is CASSYTRGTEAFF. CDR3 coding DNA: TGTGCCAGCAGCTACACCCGGGGCACTGAAGCTTTCTTT.

The DNA for the CDR3 is TGCGCCAGCAGCTTGGCTAGCGGGAACCAAGAGACCCAGTACTTC. As protein: CASSLASGNQETQYF. The rearrangement links TRBV5-1 to TRBJ2-5; the match to TRBD2 covers 9 bases. In germline, CDR1 is SGHRS, CDR2 YFSETQ. V lost 0 bases and J lost 0; bases outside the gene matches: 0. The CDR3 runs to 15 residues.

The CDR3 DNA reads TGTGCCAGCAGTCCCTACCCACAGGGGGCCTACAATGAGCAGTTCTTC. As protein: CASSPYPQGAYNEQFF. The rearrangement uses TRBV28 and TRBJ2-1; 8 nucleotides align to TRBD1. V shed 5 bases, J shed 2 bases, and the junction held 8 bases outside the gene matches. The CDR3 runs to 16 residues. CDR1 and CDR2 from the germline V gene are MDHEN and SYDVKM. Together with reference TRBV28 and TRBJ2-1, the CDR3 gives the full variable domain: DVKVTQSSRYLVKRTGEKVFLECVQDMDHENMFWYRQDPGLGLRLIYFSYDVKMKEKGDIPEGYSVSREKKERFSLILESASTNQTSMYLCASSPYPQGAYNEQFFGPGTRLTVL.

The chain links TRBV15 to TRBJ1-5; 10 bases match TRBD1. The germline V gene encodes CDR1 LNHNV and CDR2 YYDKDF (reference sequence). The CDR3 contains 14 residues. Trimming at V came to 7 bases and at J to 7 bases, leaving 7 bases not matched to a gene. CDR3 protein: CATKTGGAGQPQHF. CDR3 DNA: TGTGCCACCAAGACAGGGGGCGCGGGACAGCCCCAGCATTTT.

This rearrangement joins TRBV7-6 to TRBJ2-5, with TRBD2 identical over 11 bases. V trimming: 1 base; J trimming: 4 bases; junction bases outside the gene matches: 5. Germline CDR1 SGHVS, CDR2 FNYEAQ. CDR3 length equals 16 residues. CDR3 DNA sequence: TGTGCCAGCAGCTTAGTGGCGACTAGCGGGACAGAGACCCAGTACTTC. This codes for CASSLVATSGTETQYF.

This chain connects TRBV5-4 to TRBJ2-7; 8 bases are shared with TRBD2. There are 15 residues in the CDR3. Germline loops: CDR1 SGHNT, CDR2 YYREEE (reference sequence). The junction had 10 bases not matched to a gene; V was cut back by 2 bases and J by 6 bases. The CDR3 reads CASSFPGTRTFEQYF. The DNA for the CDR3 is TGTGCCAGCAGCTTCCCCGGGACTAGGACCTTCGAGCAGTACTTC.

V gene TRBV11-1 combines with J gene TRBJ2-7; 9 bases match TRBD1. The CDR3 totals 14 residues. The germline V gene has CDR1 SGHAT and CDR2 FQDESV (reference sequence). J gave up 6 bases and V 2 bases, and 5 bases lay outside the gene matches. The CDR3 DNA is TGTGCCAGCAGCTTATGGGGACAGGGATTCGAGCAGTACTTC. It specifies CASSLWGQGFEQYF.

This chain joins TRBV5-4 and TRBJ2-5, with 9 bases identical to TRBD2. This CDR3 is built from 19 residues. V was pared by 0 bases and J by 5 bases, with 17 bases of the junction left unmatched. Per the germline V gene, CDR1 is SGHNT and CDR2 is YYREEE (reference sequence). CDR3 coding DNA: TGTGCCAGCAGCTTGGGGGGCCGGGGGGCTAGCGGGATAATCGAGACCCAGTACTTC. Protein product: CASSLGGRGASGIIETQYF.

The gene calls are TRBV28 and TRBJ1-2, with a possible D match to TRBD1 (5 bases). The V end lost 5 bases, the J end lost 5 bases, and 9 bases lay between the germline ends. The CDR3 is 12 residues long. The germline CDR1 and CDR2 sequences are MDHEN and SYDVKM. Written as DNA, the CDR3 is TGTGCCAGCAGTCGGGGGTGGTATGGCTACACCTTC. Its protein is CASSRGWYGYTF.

The chain carries TRBV9 and TRBJ2-3, with 9 bases aligning to TRBD1. CDR3 length: 18 residues. After removal of 2 bases from V and 2 bases from J, the junction contained 12 bases not matched to a gene. The germline gives CDR1 SGDLS, CDR2 YYNGEE. The CDR3: CASSVSGTGTRFTDTQYF. The CDR3 DNA sequence: TGTGCCAGCAGCGTCTCCGGGACAGGGACCAGGTTCACAGATACGCAGTATTTT.

The J gene is TRBJ2-7, the V gene TRBV4-2, with a weak D call TRBD2 (7 bases). The CDR3 is 14 residues long. The V gene lost 8 bases and the J gene lost 2 bases, with 16 bases spanning the gap. The germline CDR1 and CDR2 sequences are LGHNA and YNFKEQ. The CDR3 region is CASSRGAGTYEQYF. The CDR3 bases are TGTGCCAGCTCACGGGGGGCGGGGACCTACGAGCAGTACTTC.

The table lists this clone with a count of one. The rearrangement joins TRBV5-5 to TRBJ1-4; 7 bases line up with TRBD1. This CDR3 comprises 16 residues. CDR1 is SGHKS, CDR2 YYEKEE, per germline (reference sequence). The V segment lost 4 bases and the J segment 6 bases; nucleotides outside the gene matches: 12. The CDR3, as DNA: TGTGCCAGCAGCAGCGGACCCGGGACAGTCTATGAAAAACTGTTTTTT. Amino acid sequence: CASSSGPGTVYEKLFF. Together with reference TRBV5-5 and TRBJ1-4, the CDR3 gives the full variable domain: DAGVTQSPTHLIKTRGQQVTLRCSPISGHKSVSWYQQVLGQGPQFIFQYYEKEERGRGNFPDRFSARQFPNYSSELNVNALLLGDSALYLCASSSGPGTVYEKLFFGSGTQLSVL.

V and J are TRBV11-2 and TRBJ1-5; D remains unclear. V lost 0 bases and J 6 bases, leaving 9 bases between the germline ends. CDR3 size: 14 residues. The V gene's germline CDR1 is SGHAT and CDR2 FQNNGV. CDR3 DNA: TGTGCCAGCAGCTTAGAATCCGAAAGTCAGCCCCAGCATTTT. This gives the protein CASSLESESQPQHF.

This sequence joins TRBV5-4 and TRBJ2-5; TRBD2 agrees at 7 bases. This CDR3 has 13 amino acids. CDR1 is SGHNT, CDR2 YYREEE, per germline (reference sequence). The V segment lost 2 bases and the J segment 5 bases; nucleotides outside the gene matches: 3. The CDR3 protein is CASSFKRDETQYF. The CDR3 bases are TGTGCCAGCAGCTTTAAGCGGGATGAGACCCAGTACTTC. Supplemented by reference TRBV5-4 and TRBJ2-5, the full variable domain reads ETGVTQSPTHLIKTRGQQVTLRCSSQSGHNTVSWYQQALGQGPQFIFQYYREEENGRGNFPPRFSGLQFPNYSSELNVNALELDDSALYLCASSFKRDETQYFGPGTRLLVL.

The genes are TRBV18 and TRBJ1-4; tentatively, D is TRBD1 (6 bases). CDR1 and CDR2 (germline): KGHSH, LQKENI. The CDR3 is 14 residues long. V lost 4 bases to trimming and J lost 4 bases, with 10 bases between them. The CDR3, as DNA: TGTGCCAGCTCACGGGACAATGGTAATGAAAAACTGTTTTTT. It translates to CASSRDNGNEKLFF.